This T cell receptor beta chain was profiled in a study of blood T cell repertoires in COVID-19. About the study: PBMCs, B-cell-depleted T cells, or T cells provided the cDNA or gDNA that made up the material.

The method was immunoSEQ multiplex PCR; TCRdb's version includes in-frame clones alone and lacks a portion of them. The sample shows tens of thousands of clones, 65% to 90% of them seen only once. The CDR3 contains 17 residues. Germline lookup yields CDR1 LGHDT and CDR2 YNNKEL (reference sequence). The trim removed 4 bases at V and 1 base at J, leaving 10 bases unmatched. The chain has TRBV3-1 (or the pseudogene TRBV3-2) and TRBJ1-2, with 9 bases identical to TRBD1. The origin of this receptor is a woman aged 55-69 years with acute or convalescent COVID-19. Sequencing was performed on peripheral blood. In DNA, the CDR3 is TGTGCCAGCAGCCCTCTCCCCCCGGGACAGGGTAACTATGGCTACACCTTC. Its translation is CASSPLPPGQGNYGYTF.